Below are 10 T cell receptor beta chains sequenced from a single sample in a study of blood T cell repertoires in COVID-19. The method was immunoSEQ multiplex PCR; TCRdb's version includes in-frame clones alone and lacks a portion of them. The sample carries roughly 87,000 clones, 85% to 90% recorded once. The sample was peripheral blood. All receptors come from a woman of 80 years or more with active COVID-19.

The CDR3 coding sequence is TGTGCCAGCAGCTTCATAGCGGGAGGGCCGGGCGAGCAGTACTTC. Translating gives CASSFIAGGPGEQYF. The chain joins TRBV5-6 to TRBJ2-7; 11 bases are shared with TRBD2. The CDR3 is made up of 15 amino acids. The V segment lost 2 bases and the J segment 6 bases; nucleotides outside the gene matches: 7. CDR1 is SGHDT and CDR2 is YYEEEE in the germline V gene.

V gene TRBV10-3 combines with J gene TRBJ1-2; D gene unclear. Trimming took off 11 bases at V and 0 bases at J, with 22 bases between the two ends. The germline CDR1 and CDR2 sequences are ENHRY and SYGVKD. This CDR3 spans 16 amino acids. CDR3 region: CAATGREGGSNYGYTF. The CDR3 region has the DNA TGTGCCGCCACTGGGCGGGAGGGAGGTTCTAACTATGGCTACACCTTC.

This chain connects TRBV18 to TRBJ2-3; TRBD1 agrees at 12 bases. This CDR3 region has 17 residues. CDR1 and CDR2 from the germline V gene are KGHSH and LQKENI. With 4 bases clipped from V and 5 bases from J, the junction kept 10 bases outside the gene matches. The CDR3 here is CASSLRSGQGAVDTQYF. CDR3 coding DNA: TGTGCCAGCTCACTGAGATCGGGACAGGGGGCCGTAGATACGCAGTATTTT.

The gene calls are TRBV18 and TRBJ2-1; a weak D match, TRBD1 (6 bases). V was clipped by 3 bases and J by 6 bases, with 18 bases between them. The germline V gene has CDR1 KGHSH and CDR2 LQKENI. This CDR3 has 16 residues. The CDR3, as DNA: TGTGCCAGCTCACCTAGAGGGGGATTCTGGGGCAATGAGCAGTTCTTC. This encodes CASSPRGGFWGNEQFF.

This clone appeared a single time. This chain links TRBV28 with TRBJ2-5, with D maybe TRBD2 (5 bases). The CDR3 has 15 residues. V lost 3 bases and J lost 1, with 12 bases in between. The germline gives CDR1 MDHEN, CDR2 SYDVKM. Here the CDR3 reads CASSFGGSGQETQYF. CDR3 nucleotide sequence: TGTGCCAGCAGTTTCGGTGGGAGTGGCCAAGAGACCCAGTACTTC.

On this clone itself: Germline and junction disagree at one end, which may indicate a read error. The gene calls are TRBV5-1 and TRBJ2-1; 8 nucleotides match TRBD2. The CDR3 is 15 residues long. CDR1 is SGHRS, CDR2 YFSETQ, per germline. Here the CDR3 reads CASSLGASGPVPTLF. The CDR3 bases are TGCGCCAGCAGCTTGGGAGCTAGCGGGCCTGTACCAACCCTCTTC.

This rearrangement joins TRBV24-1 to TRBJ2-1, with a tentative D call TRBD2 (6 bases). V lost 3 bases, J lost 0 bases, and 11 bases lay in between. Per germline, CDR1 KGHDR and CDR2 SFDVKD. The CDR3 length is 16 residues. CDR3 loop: CATSDRLAFSYNEQFF. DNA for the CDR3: TGTGCCACCAGTGATCGCCTAGCGTTCTCCTACAATGAGCAGTTCTTC.

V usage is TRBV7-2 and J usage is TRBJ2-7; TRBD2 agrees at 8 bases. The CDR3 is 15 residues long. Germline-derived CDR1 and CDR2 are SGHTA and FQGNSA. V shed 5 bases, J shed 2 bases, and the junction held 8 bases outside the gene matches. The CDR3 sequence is CASSRSGSGPYEQYF. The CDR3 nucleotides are TGTGCCAGCAGCCGGAGCGGGAGTGGACCCTACGAGCAGTACTTC.

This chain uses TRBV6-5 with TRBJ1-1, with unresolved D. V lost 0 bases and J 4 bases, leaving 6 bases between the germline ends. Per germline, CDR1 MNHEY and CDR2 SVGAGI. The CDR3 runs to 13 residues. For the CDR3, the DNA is TGTGCCAGCAGTTACTCCGCGAGCACTGAAGCTTTCTTT. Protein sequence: CASSYSASTEAFF.

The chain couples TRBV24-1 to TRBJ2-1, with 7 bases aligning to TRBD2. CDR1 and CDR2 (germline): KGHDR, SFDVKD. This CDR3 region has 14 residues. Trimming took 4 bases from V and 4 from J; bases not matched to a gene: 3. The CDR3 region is CATSDPGGYNEQFF. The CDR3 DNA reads TGTGCCACCAGTGACCCCGGGGGGTACAATGAGCAGTTCTTC.